The next 7 T cell receptor beta chains were all read from a single sample in a study of cytotoxic CD8 clonotypes in ibrutinib-treated CLL. The method was immunoSEQ multiplex PCR; TCRdb's version includes in-frame clones alone and lacks a portion of them. The data show around 310,000 clones, about 80% seen once. The sample consisted of PBMCs, taken before ibrutinib treatment. The receptors were gathered from a human donor with chronic lymphocytic leukemia.

The J gene is TRBJ2-3, the V gene TRBV30, with 10 bases lining up with TRBD2. The CDR3 extends over 16 amino acids. Germline V gene data show CDR1 as GTSNPN and CDR2 as SVGIG (reference sequence). Trimming cost V 5 bases and J 0 bases; bases outside gene matches: 8. Here the CDR3 DNA reads TGTGCCTGGGGGACTAGCGCCGTTTCTAGCACAGATACGCAGTATTTT. This encodes CAWGTSAVSSTDTQYF. The full variable domain, rest sourced from reference TRBV30 and TRBJ2-3, is SQTIHQWPATLVQPVGSPLSLECTVEGTSNPNLYWYRQAAGRGLQLLFYSVGIGQISSEVPQNLSASRPQDRQFILSSKKLLLSDSGFYLCAWGTSAVSSTDTQYFGPGTRLTVL.

The V and J genes are TRBV5-4 and TRBJ2-7; a weak D match, TRBD2 (5 bases). V gave up 2 bases and J gave up 4 bases, with 13 bases separating them. The CDR3 runs to 14 residues. Germline CDR1 is SGHNT and CDR2 is YYREEE (reference sequence). The CDR3 sequence: CASSFIGNRYEQYF. The CDR3 nucleotides are TGTGCCAGCAGCTTTATCGGGAATAGGTACGAGCAGTACTTC.

The chain couples TRBV9 to TRBJ2-1; 7 bases are shared with TRBD2. Losses at the gene ends were 2 bases for V and 12 bases for J; bases not matched to a gene: 8. The CDR3 sequence is 13 residues long. Germline-derived CDR1 and CDR2 are SGDLS and YYNGEE. CDR3 loop: CASSVAGDRRQFF. In DNA form, the CDR3 reads TGTGCCAGCAGCGTCGCGGGAGATCGACGGCAGTTCTTC.

The rearrangement uses TRBV15 and TRBJ2-7; 9 bases are a match to TRBD1. With V trimmed by 0 bases and J by 5 bases, 11 bases remained unmatched. The CDR3 spans 17 residues. Germline V CDR1 and CDR2: LNHNV, YYDKDF (reference sequence). CDR3: CATSRDLPGTGMHEQYF. CDR3 coding DNA: TGTGCCACCAGCAGAGATTTACCTGGGACAGGGATGCACGAGCAGTACTTC.

The rearrangement joins TRBV30 to TRBJ1-3, with a tentative D call TRBD1 (6 bases). The V gene lost 4 bases and the J gene lost 0 bases, with 19 bases spanning the gap. The CDR3 loop spans 17 amino acids. Germline V gene lookup returns CDR1 GTSNPN and CDR2 SVGIG (reference sequence). CDR3 residues: CAWNCSGEHDSGNTIYF. The CDR3 nucleotides read TGTGCCTGGAATTGTTCAGGGGAACATGACTCTGGAAACACCATATATTTT.

This clone has a handful of counts. The rearrangement links TRBV2 to TRBJ1-5; D is unclear. The CDR3 is 14 residues long. Trimming took off 7 bases at V and 0 bases at J, with 10 bases between the two ends. Germline CDR1 SNHLY, CDR2 FYNNEI. Here the CDR3 DNA reads TGTGCCAGCAACTCCGCTTATAGCAATCAGCCCCAGCATTTT. It codes for CASNSAYSNQPQHF.

The table lists this clone with a few counts. The chain carries TRBV2 and TRBJ2-7; a weak D match, TRBD2 (8 bases). V dropped 7 bases and J dropped 2 bases, with 30 bases sitting between them. Germline CDR1 and CDR2: SNHLY and FYNNEI. There are 19 residues in the CDR3. CDR3 sequence reads: CASITERGGLRGRPYEQYF. In DNA form, the CDR3 reads TGTGCCAGCATTACTGAGCGAGGGGGCTTACGCGGGAGGCCCTACGAGCAGTACTTC.